What follows are 4 T cell receptor beta chains derived from one specimen sequenced in a study of cytomegalovirus exposure and HLA in healthy donors. Using immunoSEQ multiplex PCR, the repertoire was profiled, and TCRdb retains in-frame clones only, with some absent. Here the sample spans about 360,000 clones, roughly 90% being singletons. The sequenced material came from PBMCs. These receptor sequences come from a woman aged 18-35 years in good health and CMV-seronegative.

V gene TRBV7-9 combines with J gene TRBJ1-1; D remains ambiguous. Germline-derived CDR1 and CDR2 are SEHNR and FQNEAQ (reference sequence). This CDR3 region has 14 residues. V lost 4 bases to trimming and J lost 0 bases, with 9 bases between them. The CDR3 protein is CASSSQHVNTEAFF. CDR3 sequence (DNA): TGTGCCAGCAGCTCCCAACACGTGAACACTGAAGCTTTCTTT.

This clone was counted once. This CDR3 reads CASRPGQWLSSGANVLTF. Here the CDR3 DNA reads TGTGCCAGCAGGCCCGGACAGTGGTTGAGCTCTGGGGCCAACGTCCTGACTTTC. The chain combines TRBV27 with TRBJ2-6, with D perhaps TRBD1 (6 bases). CDR3 length equals 18 residues. Germline V gene lookup returns CDR1 MNHEY and CDR2 SMNVEV (reference sequence). With 6 bases removed from V and 0 bases from J, the gap between germline ends came to 18 bases.

The genes are TRBV14 and TRBJ2-7, with TRBD1 matching over 11 bases. Germline V gives CDR1 SGHDN, CDR2 FVKESK. J gave up 7 bases and V 4 bases, and 9 bases lay outside the gene matches. The CDR3 extends over 15 amino acids. This chain's CDR3 is CASSRPGQGAWEQYF. The CDR3 region has the DNA TGTGCCAGCAGCCGCCCCGGACAGGGGGCATGGGAGCAGTACTTC.

The rearrangement joins TRBV2 to TRBJ1-2, with 8 bases aligning to TRBD1. V was pared by 6 bases and J by 4 bases, with 4 bases of the junction left unmatched. Germline V lookup: CDR1 SNHLY, CDR2 FYNNEI. This CDR3 is built from 13 residues. As DNA, the CDR3 is TGTGCCAGCAGGGACAGGGATCTCTATGGCTACACCTTC. It translates to CASRDRDLYGYTF.